This T cell receptor (beta chain) came from a study of OX40 agonist ivuxolimab in advanced cancers. At the level of the study: Ivuxolimab, an agonistic anti-OX40 (CD134) antibody, was given to patients. Eligibility rules accepted prior anti-PD-1, anti-PD-L1 or anti-CTLA-4 therapy, and 35% to 45% had some. Findings and caveats of the study: In a subset of nonresponders, normalized T-cell clonal expansion was also low. The study observed clonal expansion of CD4+ and CD8+ blood T cells by week 6 at 0.1 to 3.0 mg/kg.

Repertoires were generated with immunoSEQ multiplex PCR, while TCRdb's copy carries only in-frame clones and drops some. The data hold tens of thousands of clones, with 84% observed a single time. The germline CDR1 and CDR2 sequences are MNHNY and SVGAGI (reference sequence). This CDR3 comprises 11 residues. V was trimmed by 2 bases and J by 7 bases, leaving 2 bases between them. A remark on this clone: Its antigen is not identified.

Sequencing was performed on CD4+ or CD8+ T cells sorted from blood, taken in a trial of the OX40 agonist ivuxolimab. This TCR was sampled from an adult with an advanced solid tumor such as melanoma, head and neck, liver or kidney cancer. This chain connects TRBV6-6 to TRBJ2-2, with D unclear. The CDR3 sequence: CASSYGGELFF. CDR3 DNA: TGTGCCAGCAGTTACGGCGGGGAGCTGTTTTTT.